This T cell receptor (beta chain) came from a study of T cell clonality in common variable immunodeficiency. There are 15 residues in the CDR3. The V gene end was trimmed by 1 base and the J gene end by 4 bases; junction bases not matched to a gene: 0. Per germline, CDR1 SNHLY and CDR2 FYNNEI. Produced via immunoSEQ multiplex PCR; TCRdb's table is partial and in-frame only. The sample shows tens of thousands of clones, none of them appearing just once. Most patients and controls had Caucasian heritage. A remark on this clone: Read coverage stops 3 residues before the CDR3 terminus; the germline J gene supplies the remainder.

The sequence was obtained from a person aged 18 to 75 in good health. The chain joins TRBV2 to TRBJ2-3; TRBD2 agrees at 12 bases. Material for sequencing was peripheral blood mononuclear cells. CDR3: CASSEGLAGADTQYF. CDR3 DNA, as far as it was read: TGTGCCAGCAGTGAAGGACTAGCGGGGGCAGATACG.